Presented here are 23 T cell receptor beta chains from one specimen sequenced in a study of T cell changes during pregnancy in multiple sclerosis. The protocol was immunoSEQ multiplex PCR, while the TCRdb copy is restricted to in-frame clones and leaves out a portion. The data hold about 44,000 clones, with roughly 89% observed a single time. Specimen: CD4+ T cells from peripheral blood mononuclear cells, collected in the first trimester of pregnancy. Receptors were obtained from a female donor with multiple sclerosis, enrolled in a pregnancy study.

This sequence joins TRBV5-1 and TRBJ2-2, with D tentatively TRBD1 (6 bases). Trimming left V 5 bases short and J 5 bases short, with 16 bases between. Per the germline V gene, CDR1 is SGHRS and CDR2 is YFSETQ. This CDR3 region has 15 residues. CDR3 sequence: CASSSETGSTGELFF. In nucleotides, the CDR3 is TGCGCCAGCAGTAGTGAGACAGGTTCAACCGGGGAGCTGTTTTTT.

The chain links TRBV29-1 to TRBJ2-3; weak D call: TRBD2 (5 bases). Trimming shortened V by 7 bases and J by 5 bases, and 16 bases separated the two germline ends. Germline V gene data show CDR1 as SQVTM and CDR2 as ANQGSEA. This CDR3 comprises 13 residues. CDR3 nucleotide sequence: TGCAGCGCTTCGGGCCCGGCGGGAGATACGCAGTATTTT. As protein: CSASGPAGDTQYF.

The gene calls are TRBV6-5 and TRBJ1-1, with D possibly matching TRBD1 (6 bases). Trimming removed 6 bases at V and 8 bases at J, with 13 bases between. The germline gives CDR1 MNHEY, CDR2 SVGAGI. The CDR3 contains 12 residues. CDR3 sequence reads: CASRNGGREAFF. The CDR3 DNA sequence: TGTGCCAGCAGAAATGGGGGCCGGGAAGCTTTCTTT.

This clone came up once. The CDR3 coding sequence is TGTGCCAGCAGCGTAGACGGGAGGGCGGGCGATGAGCAGTTCTTC. This codes for CASSVDGRAGDEQFF. The chain uses TRBV9 and TRBJ2-1; TRBD2 matches at 8 bases. Germline V lookup: CDR1 SGDLS, CDR2 YYNGEE. This CDR3 spans 15 amino acids. V trimming: 0 bases; J trimming: 8 bases; junction bases outside the gene matches: 7.

The chain combines TRBV7-2 with TRBJ1-1, with D tentatively TRBD1 (5 bases). Per germline, CDR1 SGHTA and CDR2 FQGNSA. The CDR3 consists of 12 residues. V was clipped by 0 bases and J by 8 bases, with 7 bases between them. The CDR3 bases are TGTGCCAGCAGCTTAGCGGCAGGGGAAGCTTTCTTT. Translation gives CASSLAAGEAFF.

This clone was recorded only once. Sequence at one end of the junction differs from germline and may be a read error. The chain joins TRBV6-5 to TRBJ1-1; TRBD1 might be the D (6 bases). There are 14 residues in the CDR3. Germline CDR1 reads MNHEY; CDR2 reads SVGAGI. As DNA, the CDR3 is TGTGCCAGCAGTTACTCCATAAGGGACACTAAAGCTTTCTTT. Amino acids: CASSYSIRDTKAFF.

The chain has TRBV4-3 and TRBJ2-1; 12 bases map to TRBD1. Per germline, CDR1 LGHNA and CDR2 YSLEER. V dropped 5 bases and J dropped 7; count of bases not matched to a gene: 6. The CDR3 covers 15 residues. DNA for the CDR3: TGCGCCAGCAGCTCCGGGACAGGGGGCAGGAATGAGCAGTTCTTC. This translates into CASSSGTGGRNEQFF.

The chain uses TRBV6-5 and TRBJ2-3; D is undetermined. Trimming pared 2 bases from V and 3 bases from J, leaving 15 bases between. Looked up from germline, CDR1 is MNHEY and CDR2 is SVGAGI. The CDR3 is 16 residues long. CDR3 nucleotide sequence: TGTGCCAGCAGTTACGTACTCTTCTCGGGTACAGATACGCAGTATTTT. Its translation: CASSYVLFSGTDTQYF.

The chain has TRBV13 and TRBJ1-4, with D perhaps TRBD1 (5 bases). The CDR3 has 14 amino acids. Trimming cost V 4 bases and J 5 bases, with 11 bases left between them. Germline assignment: CDR1 PRHDT and CDR2 FYEKMQ (reference sequence). Written as DNA, the CDR3 is TGTGCCAGCAGCTCCGCGCGGGGCAATGAAAAACTGTTTTTT. It encodes CASSSARGNEKLFF.

The rearrangement links TRBV15 to TRBJ1-2, with D possibly TRBD1 on 5 matching bases. Germline V CDR1 and CDR2: LNHNV, YYDKDF (reference sequence). V lost 3 bases, J lost 5 bases, and 16 bases lay in between. The CDR3 has 15 residues. DNA of the CDR3: TGTGCCACCAGCAGGGGCCTCAGGGATCTATATGGCTACACCTTC. Encoded protein: CATSRGLRDLYGYTF.

The genes are TRBV5-8 and TRBJ2-7; D is undetermined. The V gene's germline CDR1 is SGHTS and CDR2 YDEGEE. Trimming removed 6 bases at V and 1 base at J, with 5 bases between. CDR3 length: 11 amino acids. The CDR3 sequence is CASTLSYEQYF. CDR3 in DNA: TGTGCCAGCACTCTATCCTACGAGCAGTACTTC.

The chain recombines TRBV19 with TRBJ2-7; 8 bases match TRBD1. V was clipped by 4 bases and J by 3 bases; unmatched bases: 8. The CDR3 is made up of 15 amino acids. Per the germline V gene, CDR1 is LNHDA and CDR2 is SQIVND (reference sequence). The CDR3 DNA follows: TGTGCCAGTAGTACAGCCCTCGGACAGGGCTACGAGCAGTACTTC. This translates into CASSTALGQGYEQYF. Supplemented by reference TRBV19 and TRBJ2-7, the full variable domain reads DGGITQSPKYLFRKEGQNVTLSCEQNLNHDAMYWYRQDPGQGLRLIYYSQIVNDFQKGDIAEGYSVSREKKESFPLTVTSAQKNPTAFYLCASSTALGQGYEQYFGPGTRLTVT.

The chain carries TRBV11-2 and TRBJ2-3; 9 bases are a match to TRBD2. The V gene's germline CDR1 is SGHAT and CDR2 FQNNGV. Trimming at V came to 1 base and at J to 4 bases, leaving 6 bases not matched to a gene. This CDR3 comprises 16 residues. As DNA, the CDR3 is TGTGCCAGCAGCTTAGCGGTAGCGGGGGTGGCAGATACGCAGTATTTT. Translated: CASSLAVAGVADTQYF.

The gene calls are TRBV16 and TRBJ2-6; weak D call: TRBD1 (6 bases). Per germline, CDR1 KGHSY and CDR2 FQNENV. V shed 5 bases and J shed 2 bases, with 10 bases lying between them. The CDR3 has 15 residues. The CDR3, as DNA: TGTGCCAGCAGCGGAACAGGGACTGGGGCCAACGTCCTGACTTTC. Its protein is CASSGTGTGANVLTF. Drawing the rest from reference TRBV16 and TRBJ2-6, the complete variable domain is GEEVAQTPKHLVRGEGQKAKLYCAPIKGHSYVFWYQQVLKNEFKFLISFQNENVFDETGMPKERFSAKCLPNSPCSLEIQATKLEDSAVYFCASSGTGTGANVLTFGAGSRLTVL.

The chain links TRBV28 to TRBJ2-1; D is ambiguous. The CDR3 has 12 amino acids. With 5 bases removed from V and 7 bases from J, the gap between germline ends came to 9 bases. In germline, CDR1 is MDHEN, CDR2 SYDVKM. The DNA for the CDR3 is TGTGCCAGCAGTCCCGTCAGGAATGAGCAGTTCTTC. Translating gives CASSPVRNEQFF.

The chain has TRBV5-1 and TRBJ1-3; 7 nucleotides align to TRBD1. The V gene end was trimmed by 0 bases and the J gene end by 1 base; junction bases not matched to a gene: 4. In germline, CDR1 is SGHRS, CDR2 YFSETQ. The CDR3 has 16 amino acids. The chain's CDR3 is CASSLGLTGSGNTIYF. CDR3 bases: TGCGCCAGCAGCTTGGGCCTGACAGGGTCTGGAAACACCATATATTTT.

This sequence joins TRBV15 and TRBJ2-7; no firm D call. Germline V gene lookup returns CDR1 LNHNV and CDR2 YYDKDF (reference sequence). The CDR3 sequence is 15 residues long. Trimming left V 0 bases short and J 0 bases short, with 9 bases between. CDR3 loop: CATSRDLSFSYEQYF. DNA for the CDR3: TGTGCCACCAGCAGAGATCTTAGCTTCTCCTACGAGCAGTACTTC.

V and J are TRBV7-8 and TRBJ2-2; a possible D gene is TRBD2 (6 bases). V was shortened by 1 base and J by 1 base, with 13 bases between the two germline ends. The CDR3 has 17 residues. Germline V gene lookup returns CDR1 SGHVS and CDR2 FQNEAQ. This CDR3 is CASSLEVSRGNTGELFF. In nucleotides, the CDR3 is TGTGCCAGCAGCTTAGAGGTCTCGCGGGGGAACACCGGGGAGCTGTTTTTT.

This chain uses TRBV28 with TRBJ2-1; perhaps TRBD2 as D (5 bases). CDR1 and CDR2 from the germline V gene are MDHEN and SYDVKM. The CDR3 length is 13 residues. The V and J ends lost 6 bases and 8 bases respectively, with 14 bases between them. The CDR3 region is CASSPTRMDEQFF. The CDR3 nucleotides are TGTGCCAGCAGCCCAACTAGGATGGATGAGCAGTTCTTC.

The chain couples TRBV2 to TRBJ2-1, with D tentatively TRBD1 (5 bases). In germline, CDR1 is SNHLY, CDR2 FYNNEI. The CDR3 is 12 residues long. The V end was cut by 9 bases, the J end by 9 bases, with 15 bases between. In DNA form, the CDR3 reads TGTGCCAGTGCAGGGTTTTGGGGTGAGCAGTTCTTC. Translation: CASAGFWGEQFF.

The chain combines TRBV6-1 with TRBJ2-5; 7 bases match TRBD1. The last part of the DNA fits TRBJ2-7 better; the J call may be wrong. The germline V gene has CDR1 MNHNS and CDR2 SASEGT. The CDR3 loop spans 15 amino acids. The CDR3 region has the DNA TGTGCCAGCAGTGAAGAGCTCGCAGGGGGCTACGAGCAGTACTTC. Translating gives CASSEELAGGYEQYF.

The chain has TRBV5-4 and TRBJ1-2; 8 bases fit TRBD1. The CDR3 loop spans 15 amino acids. Germline V gene lookup returns CDR1 SGHNT and CDR2 YYREEE (reference sequence). The trim removed 4 bases at V and 5 bases at J, leaving 10 bases unmatched. This chain's CDR3 is CASSPQDRAAYGYTF. DNA for the CDR3: TGTGCCAGCAGCCCTCAGGACAGGGCGGCGTATGGCTACACCTTC.

J is TRBJ1-4 and V is TRBV15; the match to TRBD1 covers 7 bases. The junction had 8 bases not matched to a gene; V was cut back by 5 bases and J by 5 bases. CDR3 length: 15 residues. The germline V gene has CDR1 LNHNV and CDR2 YYDKDF (reference sequence). CDR3 residues: CATSGGQVQNEKLFF. CDR3 nucleotides: TGTGCCACCAGCGGCGGACAGGTTCAAAATGAAAAACTGTTTTTT.